The 16 T cell receptor beta chains below were found in one sample sequenced in a study of cytomegalovirus exposure and HLA in healthy donors. The assay was immunoSEQ multiplex PCR, and TCRdb's table has in-frame clones only and misses some. The table shows 50,000 to 70,000 clones, with roughly 94% occurring only once. The specimen was PBMCs. The receptors were gathered from a young woman in good health and CMV-seropositive.

V and J are TRBV25-1 and TRBJ2-1; 7 bases match TRBD2. The CDR3 is 16 residues long. After removal of 1 base from V and 2 bases from J, the junction contained 5 bases not matched to a gene. Germline V CDR1 and CDR2: MGHDK, SYGVNS. The CDR3 sequence is CASSEWDGRPYNEQFF. In DNA, the CDR3 is TGTGCCAGCAGTGAATGGGACGGGAGGCCCTACAATGAGCAGTTCTTC.

This clone was recorded at least ten times. The gene calls are TRBV29-1 and TRBJ2-7, with D tentatively TRBD2 (6 bases). Germline values: CDR1 SQVTM, CDR2 ANQGSEA. Trimming shortened V by 4 bases and J by 3 bases, and 7 bases separated the two germline ends. There are 11 residues in the CDR3. In DNA, the CDR3 is TGCAGCGTTGGGAGGGACTACGAGCAGTACTTC. This translates into CSVGRDYEQYF.

The chain is built from TRBV9 and TRBJ2-3; 11 bases line up with TRBD1. CDR1 is SGDLS and CDR2 is YYNGEE in the germline V gene. This CDR3 has 15 amino acids. V shed 3 bases, J shed 3 bases, and the junction held 3 bases outside the gene matches. The CDR3 nucleotides are TGTGCCAGCAGCGCGGGACAGGGGGGGACAGATACGCAGTATTTT. Amino acid sequence: CASSAGQGGTDTQYF. The full variable domain, rest sourced from reference TRBV9 and TRBJ2-3, is DSGVTQTPKHLITATGQRVTLRCSPRSGDLSVYWYQQSLDQGLQFLIQYYNGEERAKGNILERFSAQQFPDLHSELNLSSLELGDSALYFCASSAGQGGTDTQYFGPGTRLTVL.

The gene calls are TRBV4-2 and TRBJ2-1; 8 bases are shared with TRBD2. V shed 1 base and J 9 bases; nucleotides not matched to a gene: 8. The CDR3 is made up of 15 amino acids. Per germline, CDR1 LGHNA and CDR2 YNFKEQ. For the CDR3, the DNA is TGTGCCAGCAGCCAAGTTAGCGGGGCCGGTGCTGAGCAGTTCTTC. Translated, it gives CASSQVSGAGAEQFF.

This chain uses TRBV21-1 with TRBJ1-1; the table's D call, TRBD1, was not checked against the DNA. TRBV21-1 is a pseudogene. There are 15 residues in the CDR3. The CDR3 DNA reads TGTGCCAGCAGGGCTCAGGGACAGGGGGGGCCTGAAGCTTTCTTT. Translation gives CASRAQGQGGPEAFF.

For this clone: At one end the junction does not follow the germline gene, possibly because of a read error. J is TRBJ2-5 and V is TRBV28; 10 bases fit TRBD2. The length of the CDR3 is 16 residues. Germline-derived CDR1 and CDR2 are MDHEN and SYDVKM. The CDR3 here is CASSFSGIPTSGTPHF. CDR3 coding DNA: TGTGCCAGCAGTTTCTCCGGCATCCCTACTAGCGGGACCCCTCACTTC.

In this sample, this clone turned up once. The chain joins TRBV18 to TRBJ2-7; 10 bases fit TRBD2. Germline V CDR1 and CDR2: KGHSH, LQKENI. The CDR3 has 16 residues. V trimming: 3 bases; J trimming: 4 bases; junction bases outside the gene matches: 9. This CDR3 reads CASSPLLAGSEYEQYF. DNA for the CDR3: TGTGCCAGCTCACCGCTACTAGCGGGGAGCGAATACGAGCAGTACTTC.

The chain couples TRBV12-5 to TRBJ1-5; the D gene is possibly TRBD1 (6 bases). Germline V gene data show CDR1 as LGHNT and CDR2 as FRNRAP. There are 16 residues in the CDR3. V was cut by 1 base and J by 4 bases, with 14 bases left in between. CDR3 sequence (DNA): TGTGCTAGTGGTTTGGGGCCCCGGACAGCTAATCAGCCCCAGCATTTT. Amino acid sequence: CASGLGPRTANQPQHF.

This chain links TRBV9 with TRBJ1-4; D unresolved. This CDR3 spans 13 amino acids. Trimming removed 0 bases at V and 3 bases at J, with 3 bases between. The germline V gene encodes CDR1 SGDLS and CDR2 YYNGEE. CDR3 sequence reads: CASSVAANEKLFF. CDR3 sequence (DNA): TGTGCCAGCAGCGTAGCTGCTAATGAAAAACTGTTTTTT.

The chain is built from TRBV9 and TRBJ2-3; D is ambiguous. V was cut by 0 bases and J by 4 bases, with 6 bases left in between. From germline, CDR1 is SGDLS and CDR2 YYNGEE. This CDR3 is 13 amino acids long. The CDR3 spells CASSVVAADTQYF. The DNA for the CDR3 is TGTGCCAGCAGCGTAGTAGCAGCAGATACGCAGTATTTT.

The chain joins TRBV7-9 to TRBJ1-5, with 7 bases aligning to TRBD1. Germline V lookup: CDR1 SEHNR, CDR2 FQNEAQ (reference sequence). After removal of 1 base from V and 4 bases from J, the junction contained 4 bases not matched to a gene. This CDR3 region has 15 residues. CDR3 loop: CASSLGQGTNQPQHF. DNA for the CDR3: TGTGCCAGCAGCTTAGGACAGGGAACGAATCAGCCCCAGCATTTT.

This CDR3 is CASSRSEGGCRSSTDTQYF. The CDR3 DNA sequence: TGTGCCAGCAGCCGGAGCGAGGGCGGGTGCCGGTCTAGCACAGATACGCAGTATTTT. The chain joins TRBV11-3 to TRBJ2-3; tentatively, D is TRBD2 (5 bases). The CDR3 contains 19 residues. V dropped 5 bases and J dropped 0 bases, with 24 bases sitting between them. CDR1 is SGHNT and CDR2 is YENEEA in the germline V gene.

The chain carries TRBV6-6 and TRBJ2-1; D not certain. V lost 0 bases and J 10 bases, leaving 10 bases between the germline ends. Germline CDR1 reads MNHNY; CDR2 reads SVGAGI (reference sequence). This CDR3 region has 13 residues. The CDR3 loop is CASSYSSGDEQFF. In DNA, the CDR3 is TGTGCCAGCAGTTACTCTAGTGGAGACGAGCAGTTCTTC.

CDR3 bases: TGTGCCAGCAGTCCTGGACTAATGAGCTCCTACAATGAGCAGTTCTTC. Encoded protein: CASSPGLMSSYNEQFF. The chain is built from TRBV9 and TRBJ2-1; D is perhaps TRBD2 (6 bases). V shed 5 bases and J shed 0 bases, with 15 bases lying between them. Germline values: CDR1 SGDLS, CDR2 YYNGEE. CDR3 length equals 16 residues.

The chain links TRBV19 to TRBJ2-7; 10 bases fit TRBD1. Trimming cost V 4 bases and J 5 bases; bases outside gene matches: 11. Germline lookup yields CDR1 LNHDA and CDR2 SQIVND (reference sequence). The CDR3 runs to 16 residues. Here the CDR3 reads CASSNAGGTGDHEQYF. In DNA form, the CDR3 reads TGTGCCAGTAGTAACGCCGGTGGGACAGGGGACCACGAGCAGTACTTC.

This clone showed up just once. V is TRBV7-3 and J is TRBJ2-3; D is possibly TRBD1 (6 bases). This CDR3 has 13 residues. The V gene lost 4 bases and the J gene lost 6 bases, with 11 bases spanning the gap. Looked up from germline, CDR1 is SGHTA and CDR2 is FQGTGA. This chain's CDR3 is CASSSTGSDTQYF. The CDR3 DNA is TGTGCCAGCAGCTCTACAGGGTCGGATACGCAGTATTTT.